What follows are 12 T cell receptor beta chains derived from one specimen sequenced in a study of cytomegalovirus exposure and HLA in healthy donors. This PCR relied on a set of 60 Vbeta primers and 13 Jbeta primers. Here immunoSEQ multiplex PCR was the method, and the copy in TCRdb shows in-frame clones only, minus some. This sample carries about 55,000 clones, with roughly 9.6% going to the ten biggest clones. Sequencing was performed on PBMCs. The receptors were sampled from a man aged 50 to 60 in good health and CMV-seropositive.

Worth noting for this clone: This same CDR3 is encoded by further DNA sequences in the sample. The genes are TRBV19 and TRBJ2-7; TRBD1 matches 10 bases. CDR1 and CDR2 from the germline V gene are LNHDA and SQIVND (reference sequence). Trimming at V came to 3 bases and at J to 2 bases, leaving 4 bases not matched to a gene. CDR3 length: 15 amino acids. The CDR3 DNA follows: TGTGCCAGTAGTATTGGACAGGGGGGAACCTACGAGCAGTACTTC. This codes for CASSIGQGGTYEQYF.

CDR3 loop: CASSRDYEQYF. CDR3 nucleotides: TGTGCCAGCAGCCGAGATTACGAGCAGTACTTC. V gene TRBV9 combines with J gene TRBJ2-7; no reliable D call. The length of the CDR3 is 11 residues. Trimming took 4 bases from V and 4 from J, leaving 6 bases between them. Per germline, CDR1 SGDLS and CDR2 YYNGEE. The full variable domain, with the rest looked up from reference TRBV9 and TRBJ2-7, is DSGVTQTPKHLITATGQRVTLRCSPRSGDLSVYWYQQSLDQGLQFLIQYYNGEERAKGNILERFSAQQFPDLHSELNLSSLELGDSALYFCASSRDYEQYFGPGTRLTVT.

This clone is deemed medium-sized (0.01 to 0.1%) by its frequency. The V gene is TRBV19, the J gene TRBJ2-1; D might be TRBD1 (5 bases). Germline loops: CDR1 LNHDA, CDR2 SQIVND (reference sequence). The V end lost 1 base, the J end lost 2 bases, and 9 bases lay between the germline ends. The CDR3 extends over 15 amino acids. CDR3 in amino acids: CASSIGKDTYNEQFF. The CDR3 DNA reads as TGTGCCAGTAGTATAGGTAAGGACACCTACAATGAGCAGTTCTTC.

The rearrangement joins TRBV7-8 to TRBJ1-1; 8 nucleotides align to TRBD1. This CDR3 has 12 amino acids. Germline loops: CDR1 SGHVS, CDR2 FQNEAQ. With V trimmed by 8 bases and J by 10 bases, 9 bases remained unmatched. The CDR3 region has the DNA TGTGCCAGCTCCTTTGAGGGGACAGGAGCTTTCTTT. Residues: CASSFEGTGAFF.

The CDR3, as DNA: TGTGCCAGCAGCACAGGCAGGTCCGAGCAGTACTTC. Translating it yields CASSTGRSEQYF. The J gene is TRBJ2-7, the V gene TRBV7-9, with D possibly matching TRBD1 (5 bases). The CDR3 loop spans 12 amino acids. The V end lost 5 bases, the J end lost 6 bases, and 11 bases lay between the germline ends. Germline values: CDR1 SEHNR, CDR2 FQNEAQ (reference sequence). The full variable domain, rest sourced from reference TRBV7-9 and TRBJ2-7, is DTGVSQNPRHKITKRGQNVTFRCDPISEHNRLYWYRQTLGQGPEFLTYFQNEAQLEKSRLLSDRFSAERPKGSFSTLEIQRTEQGDSAMYLCASSTGRSEQYFGPGTRLTVT.

CDR3 amino acids: CASSLNTGDTEAFF. Written as DNA, the CDR3 is TGTGCCAGCTCCCTAAACACAGGGGACACTGAAGCTTTCTTT. The chain combines TRBV18 with TRBJ1-1; 7 nucleotides match TRBD1. CDR1 and CDR2 (germline): KGHSH, LQKENI. The CDR3 consists of 14 residues. V was pared by 6 bases and J by 3 bases, with 7 bases of the junction left unmatched.

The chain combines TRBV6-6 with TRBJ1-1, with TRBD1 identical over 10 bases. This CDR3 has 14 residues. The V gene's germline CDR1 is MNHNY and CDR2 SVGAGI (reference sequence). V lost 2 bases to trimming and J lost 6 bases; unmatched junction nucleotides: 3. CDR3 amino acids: CASSYLGQGAEAFF. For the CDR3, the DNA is TGTGCCAGCAGTTACCTCGGACAGGGGGCTGAAGCTTTCTTT.

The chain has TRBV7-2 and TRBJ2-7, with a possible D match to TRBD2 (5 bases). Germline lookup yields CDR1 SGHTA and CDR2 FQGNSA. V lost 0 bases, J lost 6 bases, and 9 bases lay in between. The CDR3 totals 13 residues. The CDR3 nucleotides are TGTGCCAGCAGCTTAGCGCTAGCCGGCGAGCAGTACTTC. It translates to CASSLALAGEQYF.

The CDR3 region has the DNA TGCGCCAGCCGGGACACCCATAATTCACCCCTCCACTTT. Amino acids: CASRDTHNSPLHF. V usage is TRBV5-1 and J usage is TRBJ1-6; perhaps TRBD1 as D (6 bases). The CDR3 sequence is 13 residues long. The germline V and J ends were trimmed by 7 bases and 5 bases, with 10 bases remaining between them. The germline CDR1 and CDR2 sequences are SGHRS and YFSETQ.

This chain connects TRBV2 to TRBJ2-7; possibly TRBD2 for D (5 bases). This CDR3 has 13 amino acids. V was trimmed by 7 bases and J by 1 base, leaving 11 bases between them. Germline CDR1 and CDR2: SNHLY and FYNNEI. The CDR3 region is CASKADGSYEQYF. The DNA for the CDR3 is TGTGCCAGCAAAGCGGACGGTTCCTACGAGCAGTACTTC.

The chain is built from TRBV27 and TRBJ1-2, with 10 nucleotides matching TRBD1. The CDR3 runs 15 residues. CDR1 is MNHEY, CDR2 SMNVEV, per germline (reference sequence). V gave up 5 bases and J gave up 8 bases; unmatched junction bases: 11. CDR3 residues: CASSTPGTGVGGYTF. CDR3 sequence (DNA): TGTGCCAGCAGTACCCCCGGGACAGGGGTTGGGGGCTACACCTTC.

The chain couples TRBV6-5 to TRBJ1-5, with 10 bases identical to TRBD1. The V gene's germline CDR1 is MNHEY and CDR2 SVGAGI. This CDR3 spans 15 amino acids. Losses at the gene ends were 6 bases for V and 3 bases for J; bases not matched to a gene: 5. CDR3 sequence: CASSRQGATNQPQHF. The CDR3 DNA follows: TGTGCCAGCAGCCGACAGGGGGCGACCAATCAGCCCCAGCATTTT.